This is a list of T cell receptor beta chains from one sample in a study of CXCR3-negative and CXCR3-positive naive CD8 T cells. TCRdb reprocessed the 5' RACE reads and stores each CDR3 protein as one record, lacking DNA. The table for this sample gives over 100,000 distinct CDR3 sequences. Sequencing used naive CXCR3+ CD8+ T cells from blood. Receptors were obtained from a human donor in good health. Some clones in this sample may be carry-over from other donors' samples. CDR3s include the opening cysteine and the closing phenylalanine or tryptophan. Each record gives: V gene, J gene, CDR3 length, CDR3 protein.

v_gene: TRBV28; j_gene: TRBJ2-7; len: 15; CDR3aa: CASSFPRESRYEQYF
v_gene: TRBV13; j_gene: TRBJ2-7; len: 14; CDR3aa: CASSHQGESYEQYF
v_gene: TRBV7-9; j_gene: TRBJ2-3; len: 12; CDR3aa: CASSPTGYTQYF
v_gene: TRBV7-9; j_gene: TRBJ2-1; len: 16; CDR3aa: CASRSGPPSSYNEQFF
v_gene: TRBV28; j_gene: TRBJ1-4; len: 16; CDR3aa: CASTYLDGSSGEKLFF
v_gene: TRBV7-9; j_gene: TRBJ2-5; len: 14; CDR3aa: CASSQAGPQATQYF
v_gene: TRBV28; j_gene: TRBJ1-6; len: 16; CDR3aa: CASSFGGETFSSPLHF
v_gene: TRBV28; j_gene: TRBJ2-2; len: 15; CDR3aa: CASSFEALGAGELFF
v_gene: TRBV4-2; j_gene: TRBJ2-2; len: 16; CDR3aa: CASSQLLAGGTGELFF
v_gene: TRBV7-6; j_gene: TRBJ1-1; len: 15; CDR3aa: CASSSAPRQNTEAFF
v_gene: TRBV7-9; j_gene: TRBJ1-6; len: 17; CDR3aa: CASSTIQGTGTGSPLHF
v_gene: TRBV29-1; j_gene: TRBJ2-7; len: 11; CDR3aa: CSVTDNDEQYF
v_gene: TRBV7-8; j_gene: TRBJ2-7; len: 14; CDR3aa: CASSALGLSYEQYF
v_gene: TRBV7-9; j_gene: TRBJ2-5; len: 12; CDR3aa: CASSFFQETQYF
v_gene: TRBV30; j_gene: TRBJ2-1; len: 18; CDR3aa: CAWSSGTGGWSSYNEQFF
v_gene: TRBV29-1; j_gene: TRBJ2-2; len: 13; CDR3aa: CSTGQANTGELFF
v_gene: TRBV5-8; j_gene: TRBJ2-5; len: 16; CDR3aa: CASSLLGTSLQETQYF
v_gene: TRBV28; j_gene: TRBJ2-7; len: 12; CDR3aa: CASSYATYEQYF
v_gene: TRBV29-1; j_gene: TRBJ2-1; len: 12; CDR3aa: CSVETSGSEQFF
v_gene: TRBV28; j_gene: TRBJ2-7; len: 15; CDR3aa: CASSLTGEGRYEQYF
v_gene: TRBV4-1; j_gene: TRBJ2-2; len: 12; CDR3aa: CASSHSGGELFF
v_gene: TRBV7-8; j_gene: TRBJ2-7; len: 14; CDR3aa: CASSPDRAAYEQYF
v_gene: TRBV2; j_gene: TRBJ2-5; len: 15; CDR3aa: CASSGKGWVQETQYF
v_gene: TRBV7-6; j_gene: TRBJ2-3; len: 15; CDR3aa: CASSLAGSGVDTQYF
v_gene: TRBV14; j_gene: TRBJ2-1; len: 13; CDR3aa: CASSQVQWDEQFF
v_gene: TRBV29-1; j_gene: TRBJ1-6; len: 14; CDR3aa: CSVDTGTGDSPLHF
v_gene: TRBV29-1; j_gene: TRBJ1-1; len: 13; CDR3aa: CSCLGGSGTEAFF
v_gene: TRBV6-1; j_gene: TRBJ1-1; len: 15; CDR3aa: CASSSLTGMNTEAFF
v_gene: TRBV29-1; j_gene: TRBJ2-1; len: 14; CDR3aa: CSADRLGLYNEQFF
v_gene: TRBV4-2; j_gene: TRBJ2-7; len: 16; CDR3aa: CASSQDQGRGAYEQYF
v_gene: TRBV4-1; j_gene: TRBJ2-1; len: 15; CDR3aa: CASSRTSGGGNEQFF
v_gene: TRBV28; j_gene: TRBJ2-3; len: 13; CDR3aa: CASSFKLTDTQYF
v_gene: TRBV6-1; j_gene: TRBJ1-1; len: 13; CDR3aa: CASESRTMSEAFF
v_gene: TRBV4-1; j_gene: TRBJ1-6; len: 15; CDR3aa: CASSHQTGGGTPLHF
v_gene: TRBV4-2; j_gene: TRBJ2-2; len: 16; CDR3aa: CASSQVTGVGAGELFF
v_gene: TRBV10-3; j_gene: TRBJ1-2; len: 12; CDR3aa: CAIRGDRIGYTF
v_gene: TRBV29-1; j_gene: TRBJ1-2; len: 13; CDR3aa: CSGGTGRNYGYTF
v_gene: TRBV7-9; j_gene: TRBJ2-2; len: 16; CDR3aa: CASSRLAGENTGELFF
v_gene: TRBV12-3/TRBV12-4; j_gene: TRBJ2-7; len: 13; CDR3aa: CASSLVSNYEQYF
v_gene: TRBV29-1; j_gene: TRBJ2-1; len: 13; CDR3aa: CSVLAGVGNEQFF
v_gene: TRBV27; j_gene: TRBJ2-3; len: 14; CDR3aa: CASSFIVGTDTQYF
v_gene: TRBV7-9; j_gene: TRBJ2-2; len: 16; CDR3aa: CASLLFEGGNTGELFF
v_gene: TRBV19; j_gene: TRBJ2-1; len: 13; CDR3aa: CASSIDNNNEQFF